This paragraph covers one T cell receptor (beta chain) sequence. The target of this receptor is not known. Base qualities are not at hand, and no much larger clone is one base apart. This entry comes from a study of blood T cell repertoires in COVID-19 (dated by TCRdb to between 2020 and 2021). About the investigation overall: Samples covering the acute and convalescent phases of COVID-19 were provided by collaborators in the United States, Italy and Spain. The material from the prospective study consisted of cDNA or gDNA derived from T cells, B-cell-depleted T cells, or PBMCs. Subjects who had been exposed to COVID-19, were actively infected with it, or had recovered from it provided the deeply sampled blood TCRbeta repertoires that made up the dataset. The repertoires were released in a freely available public database intended as a resource for research on the immune response to SARS-CoV-2. Samples were obtained from the ongoing ImmuneRACE study (first 160 participants) and from about 1,300 subjects provided by 6 global collaborators. A de-identified subject ID, COVID-19 status, age in years and sex were almost always included in the sample metadata. Where available, HLA class I and class II types were obtained from metadata supplied by the sample provider rather than from assay-based typing. Overall results and qualifications from the work: How much clinical and demographic metadata was included differed by source and by participant, and the metadata was provided uncurated.

From cysteine to phenylalanine, the CDR3 is 12 amino acids long. CDR3 DNA only is kept here, 36 bases in frame from base 1. The junction shows trimming of 6 bases on V and 4 bases on J, plus 9 bases between the germline ends. For CDR1 and CDR2, the germline V gene lists MNHEY and SVGAGI. TCRbeta CDR3 regions were amplified from genomic DNA using the immunoSEQ Assay, a bias-controlled multiplex PCR. As for the authors' bioinformatics: The number of nucleated cells in each sample was estimated from the amplification of reference gene primers within the assay. To quantify the absolute abundance of each unique TCRbeta CDR3 rearrangement, sequence reads were collapsed and filtered. Productive Simpson clonality was computed per sample as the square root of Simpson's diversity index over productive rearrangements. TCRdb took this table from immuneACCESS and kept in-frame rearrangements with V and J called. Such tables lack part of the clones; where checked against another copy, unresolved V genes explain under half of the gap, and the rest is unexplained. D and trimming were read from the DNA, whereas the V and J calls and clone size are those reported in that table. Counted in this sample were 250,000 to 300,000 clones; more than 70% of them appeared once. The ten largest clones add up to roughly 5.7% of the sample.

Collaborating institutions collected whole blood in K2EDTA tubes following their own protocols. For TCRbeta analysis, collaborators shipped samples in one of three forms: frozen whole blood, isolated PBMCs, or DNA extracted from either of those sample types. The source of this sequence is an elderly man with acute or convalescent COVID-19. This sequence uses TRBV6-5 and TRBJ1-2, with the D gene uncertain. The sequenced material came from peripheral blood. The CDR3 corresponds to CASSLDFYGYTF. The DNA reads TGTGCCAGCAGCCTGGACTTCTATGGCTACACCTTC.